This TCR beta chain was found in a study of shared clonotypes between healthy human individuals. Overall study results and limits: Rarefaction showed that sequencing of sorted subsets was incomplete (despite large depth).

The assay was immunoSEQ multiplex PCR, and TCRdb's table has in-frame clones only and misses some. Seen here are around 700,000 clones, more than 70% observed once, and the top ten hold approximately 1.8%. In regard to this clone: Its antigen is unknown.

Germline V gene sequence: CDR1 WNHNN, CDR2 SYGVQD (reference sequence). This CDR3 is built from 14 residues. V was clipped by 3 bases and J by 5 bases; unmatched bases: 3. The TCR sequence derives from a woman in her twenties or thirties in good health. Sequencing was carried out using memory CD4+ T cells sorted from blood. Subset reported: CD45RA-negative fraction. The rearrangement joins TRBV10-1 to TRBJ1-5, with 8 bases fitting TRBD1. The CDR3 sequence is CASSDRDRHQPQHF. In nucleotides, the CDR3 is TGCGCCAGCAGTGATAGGGACAGGCATCAGCCCCAGCATTTT.